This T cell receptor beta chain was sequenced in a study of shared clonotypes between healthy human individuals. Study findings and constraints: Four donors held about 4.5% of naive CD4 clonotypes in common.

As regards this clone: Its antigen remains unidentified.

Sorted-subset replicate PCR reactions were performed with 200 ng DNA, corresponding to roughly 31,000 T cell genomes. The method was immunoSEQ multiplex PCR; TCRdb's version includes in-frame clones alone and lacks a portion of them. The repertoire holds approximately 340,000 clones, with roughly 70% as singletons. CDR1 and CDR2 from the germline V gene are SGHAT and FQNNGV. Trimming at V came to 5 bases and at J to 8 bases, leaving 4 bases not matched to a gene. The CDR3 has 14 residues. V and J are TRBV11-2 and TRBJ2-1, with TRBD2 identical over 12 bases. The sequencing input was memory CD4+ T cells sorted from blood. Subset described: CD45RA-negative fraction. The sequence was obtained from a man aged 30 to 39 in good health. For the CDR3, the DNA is TGTGCCAGCAGCCTAGCGGGAGGGTATGATGAGCAGTTCTTC. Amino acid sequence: CASSLAGGYDEQFF.